A selection of T cell receptor beta chains follows, all from one sample in a study of OX40 agonist ivuxolimab in advanced cancers. The table came from immunoSEQ multiplex PCR; TCRdb's copy has only in-frame clones and leaves some out. This sample has some 87,000 clones, with about 89% found just once. This material consisted of CD4+ or CD8+ T cells sorted from blood, taken in a trial of the OX40 agonist ivuxolimab. Receptors originate from an adult with an advanced solid tumor such as melanoma, head and neck, liver or kidney cancer. Both conserved end residues are part of each CDR3. A D gene is named only where the DNA matches it firmly. Clone sizes are given selectively: once, few, many, or a class where the clone is expanded.

CDR3	DNA	V	length	D	size	J
CASSEQDYGYTF	TGTGCCAGCAGTGAGCAGGATTATGGCTACACCTTC	TRBV2	12	-	-	TRBJ1-2
CASRLRAEQYF	TGTGCCAGCAGGTTGAGGGCCGAGCAGTACTTC	TRBV5-8	11	-	-	TRBJ2-7
CASSIQGGELFF	TGTGCCAGTAGTATTCAAGGGGGGGAGCTGTTTTTT	TRBV19	12	-	-	TRBJ2-2
CASIQGGGYSEAFF	TGTGCCAGCATACAGGGGGGGGGTTACTCTGAAGCTTTCTTT	TRBV28	14	TRBD1	-	TRBJ1-1
CASSQVSGDLYNEQFF	TGCGCCAGCAGCCAAGTTTCGGGGGATTTATACAATGAGCAGTTCTTC	TRBV4-3	16	-	-	TRBJ2-1
CASSLTGTGDGYTF	TGTGCCAGCAGCTTAACCGGGACAGGGGATGGCTACACCTTC	TRBV7-2	14	TRBD1	once	TRBJ1-2
CASSPQGFYGYTF	TGTGCCAGTAGCCCCCAGGGGTTCTATGGCTACACCTTC	TRBV19	13	-	-	TRBJ1-2
CASSQDRGNTQYF	TGTGCCAGCAGCCAAGATAGAGGGAATACGCAGTATTTT	TRBV4-2	13	-	-	TRBJ2-3
CSVETAFSYEQYF	TGCAGCGTTGAAACAGCCTTCTCCTACGAGCAGTACTTC	TRBV29-1	13	-	once	TRBJ2-7
CASTTPGQGEAFF	TGTGCCAGCACCACGCCGGGACAGGGTGAAGCTTTCTTT	TRBV5-4	13	TRBD1	few	TRBJ1-1
CASRRGVWSPLEQFF	TGTGCCAGCAGGAGGGGGGTCTGGTCTCCCCTAGAGCAGTTCTTC	TRBV6-5	15	-	-	TRBJ2-1
CASGGGRTGELFF	TGTGCCAGTGGTGGTGGGCGCACCGGGGAGCTGTTTTTT	TRBV19	13	-	-	TRBJ2-2
CASSLVSVETYGYTF	TGTGCCAGCAGCTTAGTCTCGGTCGAAACTTATGGCTACACCTTC	TRBV7-2	15	-	-	TRBJ1-2
CASSRTGPPRETQYF	TGTGCCAGCAGCCGGACAGGCCCCCCGAGAGAGACCCAGTACTTC	TRBV7-2	15	TRBD1	-	TRBJ2-5
CASAVDRASSSYEQYF	TGTGCCAGCGCGGTCGACAGGGCTTCGTCTTCCTACGAGCAGTACTTC	TRBV5-4	16	TRBD1	-	TRBJ2-7
CASSRLGGGYTF	TGTGCCAGCTCCCGCTTGGGGGGAGGCTACACCTTC	TRBV28	12	-	-	TRBJ1-2